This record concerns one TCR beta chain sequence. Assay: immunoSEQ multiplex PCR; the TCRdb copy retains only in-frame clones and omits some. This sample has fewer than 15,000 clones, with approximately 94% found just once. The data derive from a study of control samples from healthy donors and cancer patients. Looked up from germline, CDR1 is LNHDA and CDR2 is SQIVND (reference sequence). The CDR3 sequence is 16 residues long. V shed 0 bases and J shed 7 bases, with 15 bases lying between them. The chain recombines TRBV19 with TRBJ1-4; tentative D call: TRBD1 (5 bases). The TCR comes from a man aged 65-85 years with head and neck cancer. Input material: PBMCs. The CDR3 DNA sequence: TGTGCCAGTAGTATAGATCGCCAGGGCTGGGGTGAAAAACTGTTTTTT. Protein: CASSIDRQGWGEKLFF.